The clone carrying this T cell receptor beta chain was counted between two and nine times. The data were obtained in a study of beta chain features in type 1 diabetes. The study reverse transcribed the entire isolated RNA, so it sequenced expressed TCRB transcripts. Profiled with immunoSEQ multiplex PCR; TCRdb holds only in-frame clones, not every one. This table holds some 900,000 clones, roughly 16% found once. Germline values: CDR1 SEHNR, CDR2 FQNEAQ (reference sequence). This CDR3 contains 12 residues. V was cut by 8 bases and J by 4 bases, with 12 bases left in between. The authors took one heparinised blood draw, averaging about 110 mL, from each donor.

This clonotype originated in a woman aged 18-29 years in good health. V gene TRBV7-9 combines with J gene TRBJ2-7; perhaps TRBD1 as D (5 bases). The sample comprised naive CD4+ T cells from blood. CDR3 nucleotide sequence: TGTGCCAGCTCCACAGGAAGATACGAGCAGTACTTC. Its protein is CASSTGRYEQYF.